This T cell receptor beta chain was sequenced in a study of cytomegalovirus exposure and HLA in healthy donors (dated by TCRdb to the late 2010s). About the investigation overall: In an earlier analysis of approximately 640 of the donors, under 300 Gb of sequence data and roughly 100 million unique TCR beta sequences from 150 million to 200 million T cells were reported. Roughly 320 gigabases of sequencing data and 91 million or so unique TCR sequences made up an early release that covered roughly 670 HLA-typed donors. Of the 350 to 450 genotyped donors, less than 90% were placed in the genetic ancestry cluster associated with self-reported Caucasian donors. The aim of the study was to test whether cataloging public T cell receptors could identify signatures of past pathogen exposure. Using immunosequencing, the study profiled T cell repertoires from fewer than 700 subjects and related those repertoires to cytomegalovirus serostatus. In addition to the first cohort of several hundred subjects, a separate validation cohort of 130 or so different subjects was used. To predict cytomegalovirus infection status, the study brought together high-throughput TCR immunosequencing, statistical association of individual TCRs with disease status, and machine learning. A later analysis re-analyzed previously published TCR beta repertoires from approximately 670 donors and added high-resolution HLA genotyping to study TCR occurrence patterns. The later analysis used no new phenotypic data to find candidate immune exposures, relying instead on TCR beta sequences and their occurrence across donors. To decide whether each TCR beta V gene segment behaved as functional or pseudogenic, an earlier analysis of 587 of the donors relied on high-throughput TCR beta sequencing. Alongside the repertoire data, information on donor age, sex, ethnicity and CMV serostatus was compiled. A later genetic analysis used genome-wide SNP genotypes for about 60% of the roughly 700 donors, treating that subset as a discovery cohort. All discovery cohort repertoires had been generated on a single sequencing platform. HLA typing covered class I and class II loci at four-digit resolution. The number of donors typed differed by locus, with about 629-640 for A, B, C, DRB1 and DQB1, approximately 500 for DQA1, 600 to 610 for DPA1, and roughly 450 for DPB1. Because of strong linkage in the cohort, five DR-DQ haplotypes were treated as single units for association and clustering. Among some 410 genotyped donors of the cohort, an average of about 240,000 unique TCR beta nucleotide sequences were sequenced per donor, around 20% of them non-productive.

What the work shows at the level of the full study, not this receptor alone: In a later analysis, more than 15,000 TCR beta sequences were associated with specific HLA alleles at a false discovery rate of 0.05. In a later analysis, several top co-occurrence clusters were reported to appear linked to parvovirus B19, influenza, CMV and Epstein-Barr virus. An association between a missense DCLRE1C variant and V-gene and J-gene trimming of TCR beta chains was found in a later genetic analysis and replicated in an independent cohort. Some IMGT-functional V segments, including TRBV6-2 and TRBV6-3, could not be told apart with the 87-base-pair reads, so those segments were excluded. Compared with the roughly 670-donor mean, donors in an Asian-associated ancestry cluster had fewer N-insertions in productive TCRs, according to a later genetic analysis. A further reported finding was that TCR beta sequences accurately predicted the HLA-A and HLA-B alleles for most subjects in the first cohort. HLA typing was unavailable for some donors at each locus, so association tests used only the typed subset. A later analysis found that HLA-associated TCR beta chains were more clonally expanded and had lower generation probabilities than equally common non-associated chains. Most TCR sequences were observed very rarely across donors, whereas some public TCRs were present in many individuals. Strong co-occurrence of HLA alleles, especially DR and DQ, made assigning TCR associations to individual alleles difficult. In a later analysis, TCR association rates were found to vary across HLA loci, with the most associated TCRs seen for DRB1 alleles and the fewest for HLA-C alleles. The study gave a list of more than 150 TCR beta chains associated with cytomegalovirus. The cohort was sequenced for TCR beta chains only, and without alpha or paired-chain data the features that could be detected were limited. Because counts were too low, roughly 18 rarely observed V segments, including chromosome 9 orphons, were left out of the earlier analysis of several hundred of the donors. In vitro tests confirmed that three of the cytomegalovirus-associated TCR beta chains recognize cytomegalovirus antigens. Immune exposure information for the cohort was limited to CMV serostatus. Correlated functional status among segregating V segments might be attributable to linkage disequilibrium, but an unknown experimental factor could not be ruled out. The classifier was reported to diagnose cytomegalovirus status with high specificity and sensitivity in both the original and validation cohorts. In an earlier analysis of several hundred of the donors, most TCR beta V segments were observed in productive rearrangements about 87% or about 30% of the time, broadly matching IMGT annotations. Presence/absence analyses assumed roughly uniform sequencing depth across donors, an assumption that may not hold. A cluster of highly shared sequence variants was judged likely to represent a technical artifact of the sequencing pipeline. The authors suggested that the approach could potentially be generalized to other disease states and immunological phenotypes. According to a later analysis, most CMV-associated TCR beta chains appeared to be HLA-restricted, and the HLA associations seemed to be driven largely by CMV exposure.

CDR3 length: 16 amino acids, cysteine to phenylalanine. Only CDR3 DNA is held: 48 bases, read in frame from base 1. Library construction relied on the immunoSEQ multiplex PCR assay. For the multiplex PCR, a mixture combining 60 forward primers for TCR Vbeta segments and 13 reverse primers for TCR Jbeta segments was used. A multiplex PCR assay on genomic DNA amplified the CDR3 region of rearranged TCR beta genes. On the Illumina HiSeq System, the amplified TCR beta libraries were sequenced as 87-base-pair reads. The study's processing was this. Across the 500 to 700 repertoires, a later analysis counted 78 million or so unique TCR beta chains, approximately 10 million of which were shared by at least two donors. Raw reads were error-corrected and collapsed into unique sequences by a nearest-neighbor algorithm in which closely related sequences were merged to remove PCR and sequencing errors. Alignment of CDR3 sequences to IMGT reference sequences was used to assign V, D and J gene segments. Each retained sequence needed at least a six-nucleotide match to both a V gene segment and a J gene segment. Rearrangements were called productive when the CDR3 lacked stop codons and stayed in frame with V and J; all others were non-productive. Following IMGT convention, CDR3 was defined as the stretch from the second conserved V-encoded cysteine to the conserved J-encoded phenylalanine. The earlier analysis of some 550 of the donors excluded any sequence lacking an unambiguous match to a single V gene segment. In an earlier analysis of roughly 500 of the donors, V segments were called functional above 56.7% productive rearrangements and were called segregating when the between-donor standard deviation exceeded 5%. A statistical classification framework was built for diagnosing cytomegalovirus status from the catalog of TCR beta chain sequences. V and J gene assignment, in a later analysis, came from comparing TCR nucleotide sequences with IMGT/GENE-DB human TR gene sequences. Using the TCRdist pipeline, a later analysis assigned CDR3 sequences along with most-parsimonious VDJ recombination scenarios. A later analysis defined each TCR beta chain by its CDR3 amino acid sequence plus V-gene family, and excluded reads lacking a unique V-gene family. To address suspected cross-contamination and a sequencing artifact, a later analysis removed under 600 highly shared, low-generation-probability nucleotide sequences. In a later analysis, a clonal expansion index for each public chain was calculated from normalized within-repertoire ranks of inferred template counts. A later analysis computed generation probabilities with a VDJ recombination model fitted to out-of-frame rearrangements, and checked the results against IGoR. In a later analysis, hypergeometric tests were used to score TCR-TCR, TCR-HLA and TCR-CMV co-occurrence, with a repertoire-size bias correction applied to TCR pairs. A later analysis estimated false discovery rates by permuting HLA or CMV assignments 20 times. In a later analysis, co-occurring TCRs were grouped using DBSCAN, and TCRdist sequence similarity was added for clustering within HLA-allele-positive subsets. Co-occurrence clustering excluded repertoires with fewer than 30,000 or more than 120,000 public chains, plus five with anomalous nucleotide sharing. The source is immuneACCESS, and TCRdb retained only in-frame sequences with V and J called. Part of the clones is not carried over; for the studies checked, unresolved V genes explain less than half of this, and the remainder is unexplained. Clone size and V and J calls were adopted from that table, with D and trimming inferred from the DNA. The sample includes about 65,000 clones, with around 80% observed a single time. Less than 5% of the sample comes from the top ten.

In total, roughly 670 healthy bone marrow donors made up the cohort. At the time of sampling, every cohort member was nominally healthy, though immune exposures that went unrecorded were likely present. The donor was CMV seronegative and was included in the group of several hundred seronegative cohort members. Every donor gave a peripheral blood sample, and the peripheral blood mononuclear cells from that sample were used for TCR beta sequencing. The Qiagen DNeasy Blood Extraction Kit was used to extract genomic DNA from the blood cell samples. About this clone: Its antigen has not been determined. No much larger clone is present one base from it, and per-base qualities are unavailable.

The TCR originated in a woman in her 30s in good health and CMV-seronegative. The rearrangement joined TRBV21-1 to TRBJ1-3; no check of the table's D call, TRBD1, against the DNA was made. TRBV21-1 is shown as a pseudogene. The sample comprised PBMCs. The nucleotide sequence is given as TGTGCCAGCGGTAGACAGGGGCCTGCCTCTGGAAACACCATATATTTT. Its product reads: CASGRQGPASGNTIYF.